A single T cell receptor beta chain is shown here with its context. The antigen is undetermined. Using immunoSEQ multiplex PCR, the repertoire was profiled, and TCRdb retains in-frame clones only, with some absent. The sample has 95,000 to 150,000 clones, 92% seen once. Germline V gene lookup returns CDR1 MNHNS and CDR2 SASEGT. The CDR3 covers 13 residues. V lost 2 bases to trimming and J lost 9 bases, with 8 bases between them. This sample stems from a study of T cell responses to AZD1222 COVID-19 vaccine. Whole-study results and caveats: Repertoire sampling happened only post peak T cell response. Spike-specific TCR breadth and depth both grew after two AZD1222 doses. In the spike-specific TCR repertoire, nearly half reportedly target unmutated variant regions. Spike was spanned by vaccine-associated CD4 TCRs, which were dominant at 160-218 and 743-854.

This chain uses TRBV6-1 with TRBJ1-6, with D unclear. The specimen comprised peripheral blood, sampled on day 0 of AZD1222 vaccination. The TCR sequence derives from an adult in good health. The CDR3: CASSESPPSPLHF. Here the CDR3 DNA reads TGTGCCAGCAGTGAAAGTCCCCCTTCACCCCTCCACTTT.